Detailed here is one TCR beta chain. Its antigen is unknown. Within one base of it there is no much larger clone, and no base qualities were kept. The data stem from a study of shared clonotypes between healthy human individuals (TCRdb year 2020). Turning to the overall study: A couple of women and a few men aged 18 to 49 years were included in the cohort. Per donor, three plates each were used for CD4 naive and CD4 memory, two for CD8 naive, and one for CD8 memory. Blood TCR repertoires of roughly five healthy adults were deeply sequenced to estimate repertoire size and the extent of clonotype sharing between individuals. Different laboratories and diverse techniques were used to prepare libraries and sequence TCR repertoires, to increase sequencing depth and limit assay-specific biases. Per donor, leukapheresis produced somewhere between about 0.85 and 8.9 billion PBMCs.

TCR CDR3 regions were amplified from genomic DNA by multiplex PCR using the deep immunoSEQ assay. Extracted genomic DNA from each cell subset was spread evenly across all wells of several immunoSEQ 96-well plates, with each plate serving as a replicate. For sorted subsets, each replicate PCR was loaded with about 0.2 ug genomic DNA, equivalent to 30,000 or so T cell genomes. Purified libraries were measured with a Qubit 3.0 fluorometer, size-checked on a Bioanalyzer 2100, and measured again with the KAPA Library Quantification kit. A separate single-read 150-cycle Illumina NextSeq 550 flow cell was used to sequence each immunoSEQ 96-well plate. Per the source publication's procedure: Because only junctional sequences without quality scores were contained in the immunoSEQ output, filtering matching that applied to full-length reads could not be performed. Sequences were annotated with PyIR, a Python wrapper for IgBLAST v1.9, using IMGT germline references to assign V/J genes and CDR3. Reads with weak V/J assignments (E-value above 1e-6), missing CDR3, stop codons, out-of-frame junctions, or ambiguous translated residues were removed. V3J clonotypes were defined by identical inferred V gene, J gene, and CDR3 amino acid sequence. Percentage overlap between repertoires was computed as shared unique clonotypes divided by the size of the smaller repertoire. Repertoire richness was assessed with RTK rarefaction, the Chao1 estimator, and Recon v2.1 estimates of unobserved clonotypes. Generation probabilities for all TCRbeta clonotypes obtained by the gDNA method from a handful of donors were computed using OLGA. Here the immuneACCESS table is served through TCRdb, limited to in-frame sequences with V and J called. Missing clones are a known gap in these copies; in checked studies unresolved V genes cover under half, and the rest lacks a known reason. That table supplies the V and J calls and clone size; D and trimming were determined from the DNA. This sample lists approximately 620,000 clones; more than 95% were detected once. The top ten hold around 0.058% of the sample.

General conclusions and limits of the study: Compared with non-shared clonotypes, the clonotypes found in all four sorted-subset donors had higher generation probabilities. Sampling was limited to blood, and TCR repertoires in tissue likely differ from TCR repertoires in blood. Because the study included only a small number of donors, the genetic and exposure-history diversity represented was limited. Pairwise subsampling indicated that sequencing depth was expected to affect the degree of clonotype sharing among donors. Naive subsets generally had larger estimated clonotype richness than memory subsets did. Even with the large sequencing depth, rarefaction of the sorted-subset datasets indicated that sequencing was incomplete. When several donors were compared, the shared fraction of clonotypes was about 5% for naive CD4, over 3% for naive CD8, 2.3% for memory CD4, and about 0.36% for memory CD8.

Donors were healthy HIV-negative adults with no recently reported acute infections or vaccinations. Only Caucasian adults living in Nashville, Tennessee, USA were represented among the donors. CD4+ T cells were enriched by magnetic negative selection, after which naive cells were positively selected on CD45RA and the negative fraction was taken as the memory subset. Blood was obtained by leukapheresis, after which PBMCs were separated by Ficoll-Histopaque density gradient centrifugation and cryopreserved in liquid nitrogen vapor phase. Analytical flow cytometry was used to check the purity and quantity of every magnetically sorted T cell population. Genomic DNA was isolated from each sorted fraction and quantified by UV absorbance on a Nanodrop 2000c. The source material was naive CD4+ T cells sorted from blood. This specimen's cell subset or site label, interpreted: CD45RA+ positively selected. This sequence originates from a woman aged 30 to 39 in good health.

Here the CDR3 is given as CASSQGTGRSGELFF. The nucleotides are TGTGCCAGTAGTCAGGGGACAGGGCGTTCCGGGGAGCTGTTTTTT. The V and J segments used are TRBV19 and TRBJ2-2; TRBD1 matches 9 bases in the middle. Unmatched junction bases come to 7, with V trimmed by 5 bases and J by 6 bases. The CDR3 measures 15 amino acids from cysteine to phenylalanine. CDR3 DNA only is kept here, 45 bases in frame from base 1. Reading the germline V gene (reference sequence) gives CDR1 LNHDA and CDR2 SQIVND.